This record looks at one T cell receptor (beta chain) sequence and its context. Germline CDR1 KGHSH, CDR2 LQKENI. This CDR3 is 16 amino acids long. V gave up 3 bases and J gave up 4 bases, with 16 bases separating them. Original processing methods: How many nucleated cells were present was estimated from reference gene primer amplification. Clones were read by immunoSEQ multiplex PCR, and TCRdb kept only the in-frame ones, dropping some. D and trimming come from the DNA, and the V and J calls and clone size come from that table. The table lists around 120,000 clones, about 85% of them singletons. The data originate from a study of blood T cell repertoires in COVID-19.

The sequenced sample consisted of peripheral blood. This clonotype was obtained from a man older than 75 with acute or convalescent COVID-19. This chain joins TRBV18 and TRBJ1-5, with a tentative D call TRBD1 (6 bases). In nucleotides, the CDR3 is TGTGCCAGCTCACCGGCCAATGGACAGACGAATCAGCCCCAGCATTTT. Protein sequence: CASSPANGQTNQPQHF.